Listed below are T cell receptor beta chains from one sample, sequenced in a study of T cells after yellow fever vaccination. TCRdb fed the 5' RACE reads into MiXCR, producing one record per CDR3 protein. The sample consists of more than 300,000 distinct CDR3 sequences, about 10% of them appearing once. The source was CD4+ T cells sorted from PBMCs, collected 45 days after the yellow fever booster vaccination. These receptors originate from a man between 18 and 35 years old who received the YFV17D yellow fever vaccine. Both conserved end residues are part of each CDR3. The D gene is left open where the match is weak. Rows may omit the clone size; those that give it use once, few, many or a size class.

V gene: TRBV20-1; CDR3 length: 14; J gene: TRBJ1-1; clone size: once; D gene: TRBD1; CDR3 DNA: TGCAGTGCGCTGGACAGGGCAGGAGGAACTGAAGCTTTCTTT; CDR3 protein: CSALDRAGGTEAFF
V gene: TRBV24-1; CDR3 length: 13; J gene: TRBJ1-2; clone size: NA; D gene: NA; CDR3 DNA: TGTGCCACCCGTCGGGGGCGCGGCTATGGCTACACCTTC; CDR3 protein: CATRRGRGYGYTF
V gene: TRBV27; CDR3 length: 14; J gene: TRBJ1-4; clone size: NA; D gene: NA; CDR3 DNA: TGTGCCAGCAGTTTACGGGAGGGTAATGAAAAACTGTTTTTT; CDR3 protein: CASSLREGNEKLFF
V gene: TRBV7-2; CDR3 length: 14; J gene: TRBJ2-1; clone size: many; D gene: TRBD1; CDR3 DNA: TGTGCCAGCAAGGGTGGGACAGGGTACAATGAGCAGTTCTTC; CDR3 protein: CASKGGTGYNEQFF
V gene: TRBV5-1; CDR3 length: 15; J gene: TRBJ2-1; clone size: many; D gene: NA; CDR3 DNA: TGCGCCAGCAGCCCGACCGGGAGCTCCTACAATGAGCAGTTCTTC; CDR3 protein: CASSPTGSSYNEQFF
V gene: TRBV5-1; CDR3 length: 14; J gene: TRBJ2-3; clone size: few; D gene: NA; CDR3 DNA: TGCGCCAGCAGCTTGAGGACGGGGGCAGATACGCAGTATTTT; CDR3 protein: CASSLRTGADTQYF
V gene: TRBV7-2; CDR3 length: 14; J gene: TRBJ1-2; clone size: many; D gene: TRBD1; CDR3 DNA: TGTGCCAGCAGCTTAGTGGACAGGAAGAATGGCTACACCTTC; CDR3 protein: CASSLVDRKNGYTF
V gene: TRBV6-2/TRBV6-3; CDR3 length: 15; J gene: TRBJ2-3; clone size: few; D gene: NA; CDR3 DNA: TGTGCCAGCAGTTACATCCTAGACCGCACAGATACGCAGTATTTT; CDR3 protein: CASSYILDRTDTQYF
V gene: TRBV3-1; CDR3 length: 16; J gene: TRBJ1-5; clone size: NA; D gene: TRBD1; CDR3 DNA: TGTGCCAGCAGCCAAGGTACAGGGGCGAACAATCAGCCCCAGCATTTT; CDR3 protein: CASSQGTGANNQPQHF
V gene: TRBV6-5; CDR3 length: 13; J gene: TRBJ2-5; clone size: NA; D gene: NA; CDR3 DNA: TGTGCCAGCAGTTACGCTAGGGGAGAGACCCAGTACTTC; CDR3 protein: CASSYARGETQYF
V gene: TRBV7-3; CDR3 length: 16; J gene: TRBJ2-5; clone size: NA; D gene: TRBD1; CDR3 DNA: TGTGCCAGCAGCCCTGGGAGACAGGGCTTTGGGGAGACCCAGTACTTC; CDR3 protein: CASSPGRQGFGETQYF
V gene: TRBV10-2; CDR3 length: 15; J gene: TRBJ2-3; clone size: NA; D gene: NA; CDR3 DNA: TGCGCCAGCAGTGAGTCGTTCAGGGCGGGAGATACGCAGTATTTT; CDR3 protein: CASSESFRAGDTQYF
V gene: TRBV7-3; CDR3 length: 17; J gene: TRBJ2-2; clone size: many; D gene: TRBD2; CDR3 DNA: TGTGCCAGCAGCTTCGCTAGCGGGGGTTCGAACACCGGGGAGCTGTTTTTT; CDR3 protein: CASSFASGGSNTGELFF
V gene: TRBV5-1; CDR3 length: 12; J gene: TRBJ2-3; clone size: NA; D gene: NA; CDR3 DNA: TGCGCCAGCAGCTTGGATCGGAATACGCAGTATTTT; CDR3 protein: CASSLDRNTQYF
V gene: TRBV12-3/TRBV12-4; CDR3 length: 15; J gene: TRBJ2-7; clone size: few; D gene: TRBD2; CDR3 DNA: TGTGCCAGCAGCTCTAGCGGGGGAGGATCCTACGAGCAGTACTTC; CDR3 protein: CASSSSGGGSYEQYF
V gene: TRBV7-2; CDR3 length: 13; J gene: TRBJ2-3; clone size: many; D gene: TRBD2; CDR3 DNA: TGTGCCAGCAGCAGGCGGGGGGCGGATACGCAGTATTTT; CDR3 protein: CASSRRGADTQYF
V gene: TRBV20-1; CDR3 length: 14; J gene: TRBJ1-6; clone size: NA; D gene: NA; CDR3 DNA: TGCAGTGCCCTCGGGGGTTCCTATAATTCACCCCTCCACTTT; CDR3 protein: CSALGGSYNSPLHF
V gene: TRBV7-8; CDR3 length: 15; J gene: TRBJ2-3; clone size: many; D gene: TRBD1; CDR3 DNA: TGTGCCAGCAGCTTCGGACAGGCCAGCACAGATACGCAGTATTTT; CDR3 protein: CASSFGQASTDTQYF
V gene: TRBV7-2; CDR3 length: 13; J gene: TRBJ2-3; clone size: few; D gene: NA; CDR3 DNA: TGTGCCAGCAGCTTATTCATGTCCGATACGCAGTATTTT; CDR3 protein: CASSLFMSDTQYF
V gene: TRBV20-1; CDR3 length: 12; J gene: TRBJ2-3; clone size: NA; D gene: NA; CDR3 DNA: TGCAGTGCTAGACGTGGTGCAGATACGCAGTATTTT; CDR3 protein: CSARRGADTQYF
V gene: TRBV2; CDR3 length: 13; J gene: TRBJ2-5; clone size: few; D gene: NA; CDR3 DNA: TGTGCCAGCACTTGGGGTATGAGGGAGACCCAGTACTTC; CDR3 protein: CASTWGMRETQYF
V gene: TRBV6-6; CDR3 length: 13; J gene: TRBJ2-7; clone size: few; D gene: NA; CDR3 DNA: TGTGCCAGCAGATTCACGGATTCCTACGAGCAGTACTTC; CDR3 protein: CASRFTDSYEQYF
V gene: TRBV10-3; CDR3 length: 13; J gene: TRBJ2-6; clone size: NA; D gene: TRBD2; CDR3 DNA: TGTGCCTCCCAGCCGGGGGGGGTTGACGTCCTGACTTTC; CDR3 protein: CASQPGGVDVLTF
V gene: TRBV2; CDR3 length: 14; J gene: TRBJ1-5; clone size: many; D gene: NA; CDR3 DNA: TGTGCCAGCAGTGACAGGGATAGCAATCAGCCCCAGCATTTT; CDR3 protein: CASSDRDSNQPQHF
V gene: TRBV12-3/TRBV12-4; CDR3 length: 12; J gene: TRBJ2-3; clone size: many; D gene: NA; CDR3 DNA: TGTGCCAGCAGTCCAATGATACTCAGCGCGAATTTT; CDR3 protein: CASSPMILSANF
V gene: TRBV20-1; CDR3 length: 15; J gene: TRBJ2-2; clone size: NA; D gene: TRBD2; CDR3 DNA: TGCAGTGCTTATCCTAGCGGGAGGTACACCGGGGAGCTGTTTTTT; CDR3 protein: CSAYPSGRYTGELFF
V gene: TRBV9; CDR3 length: 17; J gene: TRBJ2-2; clone size: few; D gene: TRBD1; CDR3 DNA: TGTGCCAGCAGCGCAAAACGAGGACAGGGGAACACCGGGGAGCTGTTTTTT; CDR3 protein: CASSAKRGQGNTGELFF
V gene: TRBV12-3/TRBV12-4; CDR3 length: 13; J gene: TRBJ1-1; clone size: NA; D gene: TRBD1; CDR3 DNA: TGTGCCAGCAGACTGCAGGGGGACACTGAAGCTTTCTTT; CDR3 protein: CASRLQGDTEAFF
V gene: TRBV2; CDR3 length: 16; J gene: TRBJ1-5; clone size: few; D gene: NA; CDR3 DNA: TGTGCCAGCAGTGACATTTTAGGGGACCCGAATCAGCCCCAGCATTTT; CDR3 protein: CASSDILGDPNQPQHF
V gene: TRBV7-2; CDR3 length: 15; J gene: TRBJ2-7; clone size: many; D gene: TRBD2; CDR3 DNA: TGTGCCAGCAGCTTCCTAGCGGGGGTCTCCTACGAGCAGTACTTC; CDR3 protein: CASSFLAGVSYEQYF
V gene: TRBV5-1; CDR3 length: 14; J gene: TRBJ2-1; clone size: few; D gene: NA; CDR3 DNA: TGCGCCAGCAGCTTGGAGAGCCTCTACAATGAGCAGTTCTTC; CDR3 protein: CASSLESLYNEQFF
V gene: TRBV19; CDR3 length: 13; J gene: TRBJ1-2; clone size: few; D gene: NA; CDR3 DNA: TGTGCCAGTAGTATCGGGCAGGGAGATGGCTACACCTTC; CDR3 protein: CASSIGQGDGYTF
V gene: TRBV6-2/TRBV6-3; CDR3 length: 16; J gene: TRBJ2-5; clone size: many; D gene: TRBD1; CDR3 DNA: TGTGCCAGCAGTTACGAGACAGGGGCCTACCAAGAGACCCAGTACTTC; CDR3 protein: CASSYETGAYQETQYF
V gene: TRBV5-1; CDR3 length: 11; J gene: TRBJ2-1; clone size: NA; D gene: TRBD1; CDR3 DNA: TGCGCCAGCAGCTATGACAGGGTCCAGTTCTTC; CDR3 protein: CASSYDRVQFF
V gene: TRBV5-1; CDR3 length: 12; J gene: TRBJ2-1; clone size: NA; D gene: NA; CDR3 DNA: TGCGCCAGCAGCTTGGACTGGATTGAGCAGTTCTTC; CDR3 protein: CASSLDWIEQFF
V gene: TRBV12-3/TRBV12-4; CDR3 length: 16; J gene: TRBJ1-2; clone size: NA; D gene: TRBD1; CDR3 DNA: TGTGCCAGCAGTGTCACAGGGGGGGGCAGTCTGCGCGGCTACACCTTC; CDR3 protein: CASSVTGGGSLRGYTF
V gene: TRBV5-1; CDR3 length: 17; J gene: TRBJ2-3; clone size: NA; D gene: NA; CDR3 DNA: TGCGCCAGCAGCGTAATGACCTCGACAGACCTCACAGATACGCAGTATTTT; CDR3 protein: CASSVMTSTDLTDTQYF
V gene: TRBV5-1; CDR3 length: 15; J gene: TRBJ2-2; clone size: few; D gene: TRBD1; CDR3 DNA: TGCGCCAGTCGAGCGGGGACAGGGAGGACCGGGGAGCTGTTTTTT; CDR3 protein: CASRAGTGRTGELFF
V gene: TRBV18; CDR3 length: 16; J gene: TRBJ1-4; clone size: NA; D gene: TRBD1; CDR3 DNA: TGTGCCAGCTCACCGTTCGACAGGGCAACTAATGAAAAACTGTTTTTT; CDR3 protein: CASSPFDRATNEKLFF
V gene: TRBV20-1; CDR3 length: 15; J gene: TRBJ2-7; clone size: NA; D gene: NA; CDR3 DNA: TGCAGTGCTAGTGGTCTCCGGTCCGTTTCCTACGAGCAGTACTTC; CDR3 protein: CSASGLRSVSYEQYF
V gene: TRBV7-6; CDR3 length: 13; J gene: TRBJ2-5; clone size: many; D gene: NA; CDR3 DNA: TGTGCCAGCAGCTCGCTGGGTCAAGAGACCCAGTACTTC; CDR3 protein: CASSSLGQETQYF
V gene: TRBV19; CDR3 length: 15; J gene: TRBJ2-1; clone size: NA; D gene: NA; CDR3 DNA: TGTGCCAGTAGTATAGCACGGCAGTCCTACAATGAGCAGTTCTTC; CDR3 protein: CASSIARQSYNEQFF
V gene: TRBV7-9; CDR3 length: 15; J gene: TRBJ1-2; clone size: NA; D gene: TRBD1; CDR3 DNA: TGTGCCAGCAGCTCTCGACAGGGGTCCAACTATGGCTACACCTTC; CDR3 protein: CASSSRQGSNYGYTF
V gene: TRBV7-9; CDR3 length: 14; J gene: TRBJ1-1; clone size: many; D gene: NA; CDR3 DNA: TGTGCCAGCAGCCAAGGGACGGGGAACACTGAAGCTTTCTTT; CDR3 protein: CASSQGTGNTEAFF
V gene: TRBV5-1; CDR3 length: 14; J gene: TRBJ1-1; clone size: few; D gene: TRBD1; CDR3 DNA: TGCGCCAGCAATCGAGGGACAGGGAACACTGAAGCTTTCTTT; CDR3 protein: CASNRGTGNTEAFF
V gene: TRBV28; CDR3 length: 18; J gene: TRBJ2-6; clone size: NA; D gene: TRBD1; CDR3 DNA: TGTGCCAGCACCCGCGGGGGACAGGGTAGCGCTGGGGCCAACGTCCTGACTTTC; CDR3 protein: CASTRGGQGSAGANVLTF
V gene: TRBV19; CDR3 length: 13; J gene: TRBJ1-2; clone size: NA; D gene: NA; CDR3 DNA: TGTGCCAGTAGTATTTGGGGCACAGATGGCTACACCTTC; CDR3 protein: CASSIWGTDGYTF
V gene: TRBV28; CDR3 length: 14; J gene: TRBJ1-4; clone size: NA; D gene: NA; CDR3 DNA: TGTGCCAGCAGGAGGGTCAGGCGTGTGGAAAAACTGTTTTTT; CDR3 protein: CASRRVRRVEKLFF
V gene: TRBV7-2; CDR3 length: 15; J gene: TRBJ2-2; clone size: few; D gene: NA; CDR3 DNA: TGTGCCAGCAGCCAAATTATTCTGAACACCGGGGAGCTGTTTTTT; CDR3 protein: CASSQIILNTGELFF
V gene: TRBV20-1; CDR3 length: 15; J gene: TRBJ2-1; clone size: few; D gene: NA; CDR3 DNA: TGCAGTGCGAGGAGGGTGGGGACAGTTTTGGATGAGCAGTTCTTC; CDR3 protein: CSARRVGTVLDEQFF
V gene: TRBV4-2; CDR3 length: 15; J gene: TRBJ2-7; clone size: many; D gene: NA; CDR3 DNA: TGTGCCAGCAGCCAAGATCATGGTCTCTCCTACGAGCAGTACTTC; CDR3 protein: CASSQDHGLSYEQYF